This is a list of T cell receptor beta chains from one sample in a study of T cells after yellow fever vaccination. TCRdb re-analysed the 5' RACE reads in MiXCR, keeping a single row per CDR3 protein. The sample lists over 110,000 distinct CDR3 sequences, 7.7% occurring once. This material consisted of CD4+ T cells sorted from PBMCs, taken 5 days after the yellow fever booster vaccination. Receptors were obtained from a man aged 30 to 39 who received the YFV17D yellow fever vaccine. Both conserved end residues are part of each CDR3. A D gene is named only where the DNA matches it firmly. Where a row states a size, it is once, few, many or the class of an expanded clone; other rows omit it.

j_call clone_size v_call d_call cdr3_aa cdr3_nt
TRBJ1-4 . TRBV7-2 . CASRPTGAANEKLFF TGTGCCAGCAGACCCACGGGGGCGGCTAATGAAAAACTGTTTTTT
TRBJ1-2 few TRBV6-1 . CASSRDQVYGYTF TGTGCCAGCAGTCGGGACCAGGTCTATGGCTACACCTTC
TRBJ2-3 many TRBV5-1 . CASSLFMGTDTQYF TGCGCCAGCAGCTTGTTTATGGGCACAGATACGCAGTATTTT
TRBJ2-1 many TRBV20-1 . CSASANGDEQFF TGCAGTGCTAGCGCCAATGGGGATGAGCAGTTCTTC
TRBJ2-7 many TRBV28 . CASSPQGERSDEQYF TGTGCCAGCAGTCCCCAGGGAGAGAGGTCAGACGAGCAGTACTTC
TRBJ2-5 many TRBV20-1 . CSARAPMSQETQYF TGCAGTGCTAGAGCTCCCATGAGTCAAGAGACCCAGTACTTC
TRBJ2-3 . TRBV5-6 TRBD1 CASSPGTVPSRESPQYF TGTGCCAGCAGCCCCGGGACAGTCCCGTCTAGGGAGTCTCCGCAGTATTTT
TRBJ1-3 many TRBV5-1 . CASSAAISGNTIYF TGCGCCAGCAGCGCAGCGATCTCTGGAAACACCATATATTTT
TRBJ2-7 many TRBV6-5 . CASSTSSGSYEQYF TGTGCCAGCAGTACGTCTTCGGGATCCTACGAGCAGTACTTC
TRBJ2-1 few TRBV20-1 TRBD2 CCARVTSGPSYNEQFF TGCTGTGCTAGAGTAACTAGCGGGCCATCCTACAATGAGCAGTTCTTC
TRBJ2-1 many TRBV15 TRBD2 CATRRGGSYNEQFF TGTGCCACCAGACGGGGGGGCTCCTACAATGAGCAGTTCTTC
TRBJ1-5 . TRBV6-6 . CASSRTTGIQPQHF TGTGCCAGCAGCCGGACCACAGGGATTCAGCCCCAGCATTTT
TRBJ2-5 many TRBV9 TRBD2 CASSQGGISRETQYF TGTGCCAGCTCTCAGGGAGGGATTTCAAGAGAGACCCAGTACTTC
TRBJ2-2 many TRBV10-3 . CAISESGGKAIGTNTGELFF TGTGCCATCAGTGAGTCCGGCGGGAAAGCTATTGGAACGAACACCGGGGAGCTGTTTTTT
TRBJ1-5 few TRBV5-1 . CANASGDQPQHF TGCGCCAACGCCAGCGGGGATCAGCCCCAGCATTTT
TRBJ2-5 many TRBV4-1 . CASSQGYTQYF TGCGCCAGCAGCCAGGGGTACACCCAGTACTTC
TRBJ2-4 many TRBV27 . CASMGGNIQYF TGTGCCAGCATGGGCGGGAACATTCAGTACTTC
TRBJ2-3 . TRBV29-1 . CSVATVSSTDTQYF TGCAGCGTGGCTACAGTATCCAGCACAGATACGCAGTATTTT
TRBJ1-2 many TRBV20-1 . CSARVGGIDYGYTF TGCAGTGCTAGAGTCGGAGGGATCGACTATGGCTACACCTTC
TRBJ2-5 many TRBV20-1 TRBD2 CSALIRGGETQYF TGCAGTGCCCTAATCCGGGGGGGAGAGACCCAGTACTTC
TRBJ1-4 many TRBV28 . CASRVFSRSNEKLFF TGTGCCAGCAGGGTTTTCAGCCGGAGTAATGAAAAACTGTTTTTT
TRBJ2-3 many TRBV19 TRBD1 CASRNRGSTDTQYF TGTGCCAGTAGGAACAGGGGGAGCACAGATACGCAGTATTTT
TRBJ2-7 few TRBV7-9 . CASSPSPSYEQYF TGTGCCAGCAGCCCGAGCCCCTCGTACGAGCAGTACTTC
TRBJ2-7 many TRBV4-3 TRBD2 CASSHGTTDSYEQYF TGCGCCAGCAGCCATGGGACTACGGACTCCTACGAGCAGTACTTC
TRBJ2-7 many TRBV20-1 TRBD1 CSAPSGTVSYEQYF TGCAGTGCCCCGTCCGGGACAGTGTCCTACGAGCAGTACTTC
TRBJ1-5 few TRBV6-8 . CASSPRGQPNQPQHF TGTGCCAGCAGCCCCAGAGGACAGCCCAATCAGCCCCAGCATTTT
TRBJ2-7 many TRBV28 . CASSWDPQMVLDEQYF TGTGCCAGCAGTTGGGACCCCCAGATGGTATTAGACGAGCAGTACTTC